This T cell receptor beta chain was documented in a study of regulatory T cells in long-lasting Graves disease. Trimming took off 0 bases at V and 1 base at J, with 4 bases between the two ends. This CDR3 comprises 15 residues. Germline assignment: CDR1 LGHDT and CDR2 YNNKEL (reference sequence). This clonotype was counted ten times or more. Combining iRepertoire HTBI primers with Arm-PCR of CDR3 regions, the authors built TCR beta libraries. TCRdb called the multiplex PCR reads again in MiXCR, with one record for every CDR3 protein. This table has roughly 560,000 distinct CDR3 sequences, about 12% appearing once. Specified time point: newly diagnosed GD, antithyroid drugs for less than 3 months. From RNA extracted from PBMCs, the TCR library was made. This same sample was also part of a study on T cells in Graves' hyperthyroidism and ophthalmopathy. This second study says: Patients showing uncontrolled infection, other autoimmune disease, pregnancy or lactation were ineligible.

The starting material was peripheral blood mononuclear cells (PBMCs), obtained at new diagnosis, from a patient treated with antithyroid drugs. The TCR sequence derives from a woman aged 25-40 years with Graves disease. This rearrangement joins TRBV3-1 to TRBJ2-6, with no clear D. CDR3 in DNA: TGTGCCAGCAGCCAAGATATATCTGGGGCCAACGTCCTGACTTTC. Translation: CASSQDISGANVLTF.